At least ten counts were recorded for the clone carrying this TCR beta chain. Each of the donors had about 9.9 milliliters of peripheral blood drawn into EDTA-treated Vacutainer tubes. The sample comes from a study of blood T cells in healthy people across ages. The germline V and J ends were trimmed by 5 bases and 0 bases, with 20 bases remaining between them. Germline V CDR1 and CDR2: MNHNS, SASEGT. The CDR3 covers 18 residues. Through a sample-barcoded 5' primer and a J-beta primer mix, a second PCR was run for roughly 6 to 11 cycles. In TCRdb, the 5' RACE reads were re-called with MiXCR into one record per CDR3 protein. The sample lists 800,000 to 950,000 distinct CDR3 sequences, 29% occurring once. The sample was also linked to a second study, of T cells of mothers and their children.

The source of this sequence is a woman aged 40 to 50 in good health. The sample consisted of blood. This sequence joins TRBV6-1 and TRBJ1-5, with TRBD1 as a possible D gene (5 bases). CDR3 bases: TGTGCCAGCAGTACGGGGCAGGGAGGGTCGAATAGCAATCAGCCCCAGCATTTT. Protein product: CASSTGQGGSNSNQPQHF.